Below, 26 T cell receptor beta chains from the same sample are listed, as sequenced in a study of beta chain features in type 1 diabetes. Every bit of the isolated RNA underwent reverse transcription, so sequencing read expressed TCRB transcripts. Assay used: immunoSEQ multiplex PCR; TCRdb lists only in-frame clones, some missing. This table holds around 340,000 clones, less than 20% found once. Sequencing was performed on naive CD4+ T cells from blood. The receptor source for this set is a woman aged 18 to 35 in good health.

The rearrangement uses TRBV7-9 and TRBJ2-7, with 11 bases fitting TRBD2. Germline-derived CDR1 and CDR2 are SEHNR and FQNEAQ (reference sequence). V shed 10 bases, J shed 7 bases, and the junction held 6 bases outside the gene matches. The CDR3 loop spans 12 amino acids. The CDR3 region is CATGLADSEQYF. CDR3 bases: TGTGCCACGGGACTAGCGGATTCTGAGCAGTACTTC. Full variable domain (rest looked up from reference TRBV7-9 and TRBJ2-7): DTGVSQNPRHKITKRGQNVTFRCDPISEHNRLYWYRQTLGQGPEFLTYFQNEAQLEKSRLLSDRFSAERPKGSFSTLEIQRTEQGDSAMYLCATGLADSEQYFGPGTRLTVT.

This clone was observed a single time. This chain connects TRBV5-1 to TRBJ2-7; TRBD1 matches at 7 bases. Trimming took 3 bases from V and 0 from J; bases not matched to a gene: 9. The CDR3 contains 16 residues. CDR1 is SGHRS and CDR2 is YFSETQ in the germline V gene. The CDR3 loop reads CASSSAPRDSSYEQYF. Written as DNA, the CDR3 is TGCGCCAGCAGCTCCGCCCCCCGGGACAGCTCCTACGAGCAGTACTTC.

CDR3 nucleotides: TGCGCCAGCAGCTTGGCCATCGTCACGAGGGAGGGCTACACCTTC. This codes for CASSLAIVTREGYTF. The chain employs TRBV5-1 and TRBJ1-2; D is ambiguous. Trimming stripped 0 bases from V and 8 bases from J, with 17 bases between. Germline assignment: CDR1 SGHRS and CDR2 YFSETQ. The CDR3 is 15 residues long.

This clone has a single count. The rearrangement uses TRBV2 and TRBJ2-6, with 11 bases lining up with TRBD2. CDR3 size: 17 residues. The V gene's germline CDR1 is SNHLY and CDR2 FYNNEI. The V and J ends lost 8 bases and 0 bases, in that order; junction bases with no gene match: 6. This chain's CDR3 is CASSFTSGGSGANVLTF. For the CDR3, the DNA is TGTGCCAGCTCCTTTACTAGCGGGGGCTCTGGGGCCAACGTCCTGACTTTC. The full variable domain, in which reference TRBV2 and TRBJ2-6 provide the parts outside the CDR3, is EPEVTQTPSHQVTQMGQEVILRCVPISNHLYFYWYRQILGQKVEFLVSFYNNEISEKSEIFDDQFSVERPDGSNFTLKIRSTKLEDSAMYFCASSFTSGGSGANVLTFGAGSRLTVL.

This chain uses TRBV7-9 with TRBJ2-7; TRBD2 is a possible D gene (6 bases). Germline CDR1 reads SEHNR; CDR2 reads FQNEAQ (reference sequence). The CDR3 is 15 amino acids. Trimming cost V 1 base and J 4 bases, with 14 bases left between them. The CDR3 here is CASSLEAGSGYEQYF. The CDR3, as DNA: TGTGCCAGCAGCTTAGAGGCAGGAAGCGGGTACGAGCAGTACTTC.

This clone occurred a few times. The chain couples TRBV4-3 to TRBJ1-2; TRBD1 agrees at 9 bases. Losses at the gene ends were 4 bases for V and 8 bases for J; bases not matched to a gene: 14. Germline-derived CDR1 and CDR2 are LGHNA and YSLEER. The CDR3 sequence is 16 residues long. CDR3 region: CASSPGTGRPFGGYTF. In DNA form, the CDR3 reads TGCGCCAGCAGCCCCGGGACAGGGAGACCCTTTGGGGGCTACACCTTC.

This chain links TRBV15 with TRBJ2-7, with 11 nucleotides matching TRBD1. The CDR3 consists of 15 residues. V dropped 3 bases and J dropped 3; count of bases not matched to a gene: 4. Per the germline V gene, CDR1 is LNHNV and CDR2 is YYDKDF (reference sequence). DNA for the CDR3: TGTGCCACCAGCAGGGGACAGGGGGTAATCTACGAGCAGTACTTC. This codes for CATSRGQGVIYEQYF.

This clone showed up just a few times. The V and J genes are TRBV15 and TRBJ1-1; unclear D gene. V lost 0 bases and J 7 bases, leaving 12 bases between the germline ends. The V gene's germline CDR1 is LNHNV and CDR2 YYDKDF (reference sequence). The CDR3 has 14 amino acids. DNA for the CDR3: TGTGCCACCAGCAGAGATTCGGGCGAGGGTGAAGCTTTCTTT. It translates to CATSRDSGEGEAFF.

This clone was found a few times. The rearrangement uses TRBV7-9 and TRBJ1-6, with D perhaps TRBD1 (5 bases). V was trimmed by 1 base and J by 10 bases, leaving 11 bases between them. Germline V gene data show CDR1 as SEHNR and CDR2 as FQNEAQ (reference sequence). This CDR3 comprises 14 residues. CDR3 sequence: CASSLEGIKSPLHF. The DNA for the CDR3 is TGTGCCAGCAGCTTAGAGGGGATCAAATCACCCCTCCACTTT.

V is TRBV5-1 and J is TRBJ2-1; D is possibly TRBD2 (6 bases). Trimming took 4 bases from V and 7 from J, leaving 18 bases between them. Germline V CDR1 and CDR2: SGHRS, YFSETQ. CDR3 length: 15 residues. The CDR3 loop reads CASSAGLLQGNEQFF. The CDR3 DNA reads as TGCGCCAGCAGCGCGGGACTCCTTCAAGGGAATGAGCAGTTCTTC. The whole variable domain, filled in from reference TRBV5-1 and TRBJ2-1, reads KAGVTQTPRYLIKTRGQQVTLSCSPISGHRSVSWYQQTPGQGLQFLFEYFSETQRNKGNFPGRFSGRQFSNSRSEMNVSTLELGDSALYLCASSAGLLQGNEQFFGPGTRLTVL.

V usage is TRBV4-1 and J usage is TRBJ1-5; D ambiguous. The germline V gene has CDR1 MGHRA and CDR2 YSYEKL. The CDR3 is 14 amino acids. With 4 bases removed from V and 2 bases from J, the gap between germline ends came to 9 bases. The CDR3 here is CASSPGSGNQPQHF. The DNA of the CDR3 is TGCGCCAGCAGCCCCGGGTCCGGCAATCAGCCCCAGCATTTT.

This clone was picked up a small number of times. This rearrangement joins TRBV14 to TRBJ2-1; 8 bases map to TRBD2. The CDR3 sequence is 14 residues long. V was pared by 4 bases and J by 6 bases, with 5 bases of the junction left unmatched. Germline V CDR1 and CDR2: SGHDN, FVKESK. CDR3 loop: CASSRGTRANEQFF. DNA of the CDR3: TGTGCCAGCAGCCGAGGGACTAGAGCCAATGAGCAGTTCTTC.

In its sample, this clone was seen a few times. V is TRBV19 and J is TRBJ1-4; the match to TRBD1 covers 9 bases. CDR1 is LNHDA, CDR2 SQIVND, per germline (reference sequence). V was clipped by 10 bases and J by 0 bases; unmatched bases: 9. The CDR3 has 16 amino acids. The CDR3 sequence: CATRTGERATNEKLFF. In nucleotides, the CDR3 is TGTGCCACCCGGACAGGGGAAAGGGCAACTAATGAAAAACTGTTTTTT.

This clone was detected only a few times. This chain uses TRBV30 with TRBJ1-1; D might be TRBD1 (6 bases). Trimming took off 2 bases at V and 3 bases at J, with 7 bases between the two ends. Germline CDR1 GTSNPN, CDR2 SVGIG (reference sequence). The CDR3 contains 12 residues. The CDR3 protein is CAWSRTDTEAFF. The CDR3 coding sequence is TGTGCCTGGAGTCGGACAGACACTGAAGCTTTCTTT.

This clone was recorded a few times. The V gene is TRBV5-1, the J gene TRBJ2-1; the match to TRBD1 covers 7 bases. CDR3 length: 16 amino acids. V trimming: 4 bases; J trimming: 1 base; junction bases outside the gene matches: 8. The V gene's germline CDR1 is SGHRS and CDR2 YFSETQ. The CDR3 coding sequence is TGCGCCAGCAGCCCCCCAGGGGGAGTATCCTACAATGAGCAGTTCTTC. Encoded protein: CASSPPGGVSYNEQFF.

CDR3 region: CASSLDASGNTIYF. As DNA, the CDR3 is TGTGCCAGCTCCCTAGACGCATCTGGAAACACCATATATTTT. This chain links TRBV18 with TRBJ1-3, with D uncertain. Per the germline V gene, CDR1 is KGHSH and CDR2 is LQKENI. The CDR3 is 14 residues long. The germline V and J ends were trimmed by 6 bases and 1 base, with 10 bases remaining between them.

The chain uses TRBV9 and TRBJ2-2, with D uncertain. V shed 0 bases and J shed 8 bases, with 11 bases lying between them. CDR3 length equals 14 residues. Per germline, CDR1 SGDLS and CDR2 YYNGEE. The CDR3 nucleotides read TGTGCCAGCAGCGTAGGGCCTGGGCTGGGGGAGCTGTTTTTT. Translated, it gives CASSVGPGLGELFF.

This clone was seen a few times. The rearrangement joins TRBV4-3 to TRBJ1-6; D gene ambiguous. Germline V gives CDR1 LGHNA, CDR2 YSLEER. The length of the CDR3 is 14 residues. Trimming pared 0 bases from V and 6 bases from J, leaving 6 bases between. CDR3 bases: TGCGCCAGCAGCCAAGATCCCCGTAATTCACCCCTCCACTTT. Translated, it gives CASSQDPRNSPLHF.

The chain recombines TRBV5-1 with TRBJ2-7; D may be TRBD1 (6 bases). The germline V gene has CDR1 SGHRS and CDR2 YFSETQ. The CDR3 consists of 14 residues. With 5 bases removed from V and 7 bases from J, the gap between germline ends came to 19 bases. CDR3 nucleotides: TGCGCCAGCAGACGAACACAGGGACCCCGGGAGCAGTACTTC. It encodes CASRRTQGPREQYF.

V and J are TRBV10-3 and TRBJ2-3; tentatively, D is TRBD2 (5 bases). The CDR3 sequence is 14 residues long. CDR1 ENHRY and CDR2 SYGVKD come from the germline V gene. V was clipped by 4 bases and J by 0 bases, with 8 bases between them. CDR3 nucleotides: TGTGCCATCAGTGCCTCGGGGAGCACAGATACGCAGTATTTT. The encoded protein is CAISASGSTDTQYF.

J is TRBJ2-3 and V is TRBV9; D is unresolved. This CDR3 is built from 16 residues. With 2 bases removed from V and 0 bases from J, the gap between germline ends came to 13 bases. Germline V gene data show CDR1 as SGDLS and CDR2 as YYNGEE. CDR3 loop: CASSVFSDPSTDTQYF. In nucleotides, the CDR3 is TGTGCCAGCAGCGTTTTCAGCGATCCTAGCACAGATACGCAGTATTTT.

About this clone: Other DNA sequences in this specimen translate into the identical CDR3. The chain links TRBV7-9 to TRBJ1-5; D gene unclear. The CDR3 covers 13 residues. Germline CDR1 is SEHNR and CDR2 is FQNEAQ (reference sequence). Trimming left V 5 bases short and J 6 bases short, with 11 bases between. For the CDR3, the DNA is TGTGCCAGCAGCCCCTCGGGAGGTCAGCCCCAGCATTTT. Translation gives CASSPSGGQPQHF. Full variable domain (outside the CDR3, taken from reference TRBV7-9 and TRBJ1-5): DTGVSQNPRHKITKRGQNVTFRCDPISEHNRLYWYRQTLGQGPEFLTYFQNEAQLEKSRLLSDRFSAERPKGSFSTLEIQRTEQGDSAMYLCASSPSGGQPQHFGDGTRLSIL.

The V call is TRBV25-1, the J call TRBJ1-2; tentative D call: TRBD1 (5 bases). The germline CDR1 and CDR2 sequences are MGHDK and SYGVNS. Trimming took off 6 bases at V and 8 bases at J, with 19 bases between the two ends. This CDR3 has 14 amino acids. The CDR3 sequence: CASSSGGGNRGYTF. The CDR3 DNA is TGTGCCAGCAGCAGCGGCGGGGGGAATCGGGGCTACACCTTC.

The CDR3 is CASSLYPGPPDTQYF. The CDR3, as DNA: TGTGCCAGCAGTTTATACCCGGGTCCGCCAGATACGCAGTATTTT. This chain joins TRBV27 and TRBJ2-3; D ambiguous. Trimming removed 1 base at V and 4 bases at J, with 12 bases between. Germline V CDR1 and CDR2: MNHEY, SMNVEV (reference sequence). The CDR3 runs 15 residues.

The chain couples TRBV2 to TRBJ2-6; possible D gene TRBD2, 5 bases. V was pared by 10 bases and J by 0 bases, with 13 bases between. This CDR3 spans 15 amino acids. Per the germline V gene, CDR1 is SNHLY and CDR2 is FYNNEI. In DNA, the CDR3 is TGTGCCATAAGGGCAGGAGGCTCTGGGGCCAACGTCCTGACTTTC. Translating gives CAIRAGGSGANVLTF.

Only a few counts were recorded for this clone. The chain joins TRBV7-9 to TRBJ2-1, with D maybe TRBD1 (5 bases). The CDR3 is made up of 16 amino acids. Germline V gene sequence: CDR1 SEHNR, CDR2 FQNEAQ (reference sequence). V dropped 6 bases and J dropped 6 bases, with 21 bases sitting between them. In DNA form, the CDR3 reads TGTGCCAGCAGTTATAATGCCGGCAGGGTAGGCAATGAGCAGTTCTTC. It specifies CASSYNAGRVGNEQFF.